A selection of T cell receptor beta chains follows, all from one sample in a study of CD8 T cells in Susac syndrome. TCRdb reprocessed the immunoSEQ multiplex PCR reads via MiXCR and lists one record per CDR3 protein. Of about 300,000 distinct CDR3 sequences detected, 85% appear once; the ten largest clones hold 0.2% to 0.25%. The sequencing sample was made of CD8+ T cells from PBMCs. The source of these receptors is a human donor with multiple sclerosis. Each CDR3 is given with its conserved first and last residue. Each record gives: J gene, D gene, V gene, clone size, CDR3 length, CDR3 DNA, CDR3 protein. D genes are given only for firm matches. Clone size is not always given. Where it is, it says once, few, many or a class for expanded clones.

J gene: TRBJ2-1; D gene: -; V gene: TRBV4-3; clone size: once; CDR3 length: 16; CDR3 DNA: TGCGCCAGCAGCCAGCACAGCGGCCGACTAGACAATGAGCAGTTCTTC; CDR3 protein: CASSQHSGRLDNEQFF
J gene: TRBJ2-7; D gene: TRBD2; V gene: TRBV11-2; clone size: -; CDR3 length: 15; CDR3 DNA: TGTGCCAGCAGCTTAGGGGCTTGGCTAGCGGGGGAGCAGTACTTC; CDR3 protein: CASSLGAWLAGEQYF
J gene: TRBJ2-4; D gene: -; V gene: TRBV6-5; clone size: once; CDR3 length: 18; CDR3 DNA: TGTGCCAGCAGTTCCTCCCCCCCGGGACACCTAGCCAAAAACATTCAGTACTTC; CDR3 protein: CASSSSPPGHLAKNIQYF
J gene: TRBJ1-4; D gene: -; V gene: TRBV28; clone size: -; CDR3 length: 14; CDR3 DNA: TGTGCCACCTTGCCGTCCCCGGGGGAGGAAAAACTGTTTTTT; CDR3 protein: CATLPSPGEEKLFF
J gene: TRBJ2-6; D gene: TRBD1; V gene: TRBV7-3; clone size: -; CDR3 length: 16; CDR3 DNA: TGTGCCAGCAGCCAGGGACAGGGGATTGGGGCCAACGTCCTGACTTTC; CDR3 protein: CASSQGQGIGANVLTF
J gene: TRBJ1-4; D gene: TRBD1; V gene: TRBV9; clone size: -; CDR3 length: 17; CDR3 DNA: TGTGCCAGCAGCGTCCGGGACAGCATTTCAACTAATGAAAAACTGTTTTTT; CDR3 protein: CASSVRDSISTNEKLFF
J gene: TRBJ1-2; D gene: -; V gene: TRBV27; clone size: -; CDR3 length: 15; CDR3 DNA: TGTGCCAGCAGTACACAGGGAAAAGGCGTCAATGGCTACACCTTC; CDR3 protein: CASSTQGKGVNGYTF
J gene: TRBJ2-1; D gene: -; V gene: TRBV20-1; clone size: -; CDR3 length: 16; CDR3 DNA: TGCAGTGCTAGCGGGGCCGGGATGCGCCCCTACAATGAGCAGTTCTTC; CDR3 protein: CSASGAGMRPYNEQFF
J gene: TRBJ2-3; D gene: -; V gene: TRBV7-9; clone size: -; CDR3 length: 14; CDR3 DNA: TGTGCCAGCAGGTGGGAGAAGAGCACAGATACGCAGTATTTT; CDR3 protein: CASRWEKSTDTQYF
J gene: TRBJ1-1; D gene: -; V gene: TRBV2; clone size: -; CDR3 length: 13; CDR3 DNA: TGTGCCAGCAGTGAAACAGGGAGGACTGAAGCTTTCTTT; CDR3 protein: CASSETGRTEAFF
J gene: TRBJ1-1; D gene: TRBD1; V gene: TRBV5-6; clone size: -; CDR3 length: 14; CDR3 DNA: TGTGCCAGCAGCCCAGGACAGGGGGCAATTGAAGCTTTCTTT; CDR3 protein: CASSPGQGAIEAFF
J gene: TRBJ2-1; D gene: TRBD2; V gene: TRBV19; clone size: -; CDR3 length: 15; CDR3 DNA: TGTGCCAGTAGTATTTGGCTAGCGGGAGGCGATGAGCAGTTCTTC; CDR3 protein: CASSIWLAGGDEQFF
J gene: TRBJ2-7; D gene: -; V gene: TRBV7-9; clone size: -; CDR3 length: 15; CDR3 DNA: TGTGCCAGCAGCTCAGGGGCTAGTTTACCCTACGAGCAGTACTTC; CDR3 protein: CASSSGASLPYEQYF
J gene: TRBJ2-1; D gene: TRBD2; V gene: TRBV15; clone size: -; CDR3 length: 17; CDR3 DNA: TGTGCCACCAGCAGAGATGTACTAGCGGAGATCTACAATGAGCAGTTCTTC; CDR3 protein: CATSRDVLAEIYNEQFF
J gene: TRBJ2-2; D gene: -; V gene: TRBV19; clone size: -; CDR3 length: 18; CDR3 DNA: TGTGCCAGTAGTACGGGACACTCCCAGACCCTGAACACCGGGGAGCTGTTTTTT; CDR3 protein: CASSTGHSQTLNTGELFF
J gene: TRBJ2-7; D gene: -; V gene: TRBV7-8; clone size: -; CDR3 length: 15; CDR3 DNA: TGTGCCAGCAGCTTAGGTGGGGTGGGGTCCTACGAGCAGTACTTC; CDR3 protein: CASSLGGVGSYEQYF
J gene: TRBJ2-1; D gene: TRBD2; V gene: TRBV6-1; clone size: -; CDR3 length: 18; CDR3 DNA: TGTGCCAGCAGTGGATTCTCTAGCGGGAGAGCGGCCTACAATGAGCAGTTCTTC; CDR3 protein: CASSGFSSGRAAYNEQFF
J gene: TRBJ2-3; D gene: -; V gene: TRBV11-2; clone size: few; CDR3 length: 15; CDR3 DNA: TGTGCCAGCAGCTCGGTGGGTAAATGGACAGATACGCAGTATTTT; CDR3 protein: CASSSVGKWTDTQYF
J gene: TRBJ2-7; D gene: -; V gene: TRBV6-1; clone size: -; CDR3 length: 15; CDR3 DNA: TGTGCCAGCAGTTATACGCTAGCCGGCACCGGCGAGCAGTACTTC; CDR3 protein: CASSYTLAGTGEQYF
J gene: TRBJ2-6; D gene: -; V gene: TRBV6-5; clone size: -; CDR3 length: 16; CDR3 DNA: TGTGCCAGCAGTTACGACAGACAATCTGGGGCCAACGTCCTGACTTTC; CDR3 protein: CASSYDRQSGANVLTF
J gene: TRBJ2-3; D gene: -; V gene: TRBV27; clone size: -; CDR3 length: 14; CDR3 DNA: TGTGCCACCCAAGCGGTTATAAGCACAGATACGCAGTATTTT; CDR3 protein: CATQAVISTDTQYF
J gene: TRBJ2-5; D gene: -; V gene: TRBV28; clone size: -; CDR3 length: 14; CDR3 DNA: TGTGCCAGCAGTTTGTCACTAGAGGGAGAGACCCAGTACTTC; CDR3 protein: CASSLSLEGETQYF
J gene: TRBJ1-5; D gene: -; V gene: TRBV5-6; clone size: few; CDR3 length: 13; CDR3 DNA: TGTGCCAGCAGCTTGGCCGCGGATCAGCCCCAGCATTTT; CDR3 protein: CASSLAADQPQHF
J gene: TRBJ2-5; D gene: -; V gene: TRBV6-5; clone size: -; CDR3 length: 17; CDR3 DNA: TGTGCCAGCAGTTACTTTGGGGCCCCCGGGGTAAAAGAGACCCAGTACTTC; CDR3 protein: CASSYFGAPGVKETQYF
J gene: TRBJ1-1; D gene: TRBD1; V gene: TRBV19; clone size: once; CDR3 length: 15; CDR3 DNA: TGTGCCAGTAGTGACAGGGGCCTTATGAACACTGAAGCTTTCTTT; CDR3 protein: CASSDRGLMNTEAFF
J gene: TRBJ2-1; D gene: -; V gene: TRBV5-8; clone size: -; CDR3 length: 16; CDR3 DNA: TGTGCCAGCAGCTTTGAGGGGCCTAGCTCCTACAATGAGCAGTTCTTC; CDR3 protein: CASSFEGPSSYNEQFF
J gene: TRBJ2-7; D gene: TRBD1; V gene: TRBV24-1; clone size: -; CDR3 length: 14; CDR3 DNA: TGTGCCACCAGTGATTCAGGACAGGAGCCCGAGCAGTACTTC; CDR3 protein: CATSDSGQEPEQYF
J gene: TRBJ1-5; D gene: -; V gene: TRBV24-1; clone size: -; CDR3 length: 14; CDR3 DNA: TGTGCCACCAGTGACCCCGGGTCTGTACAGCCCCAGCATTTT; CDR3 protein: CATSDPGSVQPQHF
J gene: TRBJ2-1; D gene: TRBD2; V gene: TRBV11-2; clone size: -; CDR3 length: 16; CDR3 DNA: TGTGCCAGCAGCTCGGGTTTAGCGGGAGAATTATGGGAGCAGTTCTTC; CDR3 protein: CASSSGLAGELWEQFF
J gene: TRBJ1-1; D gene: TRBD1; V gene: TRBV6-5; clone size: once; CDR3 length: 17; CDR3 DNA: TGTGCCAGCAGTTACTCACCACAGGGGGGGATGAACACTGAAGCTTTCTTT; CDR3 protein: CASSYSPQGGMNTEAFF
J gene: TRBJ2-3; D gene: -; V gene: TRBV4-1; clone size: -; CDR3 length: 12; CDR3 DNA: TGCGCCAGCAGCCAAACTAGTGATACGCAGTATTTT; CDR3 protein: CASSQTSDTQYF
J gene: TRBJ1-1; D gene: -; V gene: TRBV2; clone size: -; CDR3 length: 13; CDR3 DNA: TGTGCCAGCAGTGAGCCGGAGAACACTGAAGCTTTCTTT; CDR3 protein: CASSEPENTEAFF
J gene: TRBJ1-1; D gene: -; V gene: TRBV11-2; clone size: -; CDR3 length: 13; CDR3 DNA: TGTGCCAGCATGGGGGGCGTCGGCACTGAAGCTTTCTTT; CDR3 protein: CASMGGVGTEAFF
J gene: TRBJ1-4; D gene: TRBD1; V gene: TRBV4-3; clone size: -; CDR3 length: 16; CDR3 DNA: TGCGCCAGCAGCCCTACGGGGACAGGGCCAGGTGAAAAACTGTTTTTT; CDR3 protein: CASSPTGTGPGEKLFF
J gene: TRBJ2-1; D gene: -; V gene: TRBV19; clone size: -; CDR3 length: 16; CDR3 DNA: TGTGCCAGTAGTGCCCTTAGTCAGTCCTCCTACAATGAGCAGTTCTTC; CDR3 protein: CASSALSQSSYNEQFF